These 17 T cell receptor beta chains were all obtained from the same sample, sequenced in a study of a mutant IDH1 vaccine in newly diagnosed glioma (dated by TCRdb to about 2021). Libraries were prepared through the immunoSEQ multiplex PCR assay. Entries here come from immuneACCESS through TCRdb and include only in-frame sequences with V and J called. Some clones fail to appear in such tables; in the studies checked, an unresolved V gene covers under half of the shortfall, and the cause of the remainder is unknown. For this sample there are around 85,000 clones; approximately 85% appear just once. Approximately 2% of the sample comes from the top ten. What this sample's time point label stands for: week 23, last vaccination. A 20-mer mutant IDH1 peptide at 300 micrograms in Montanide made up each vaccine dose, which was injected subcutaneously together with topical imiquimod. For these TCRs, the target antigens are not known.

The source material was PBMCs, sampled from a glioma patient whose treatment included an IDH1 peptide vaccine. The receptors originated from a man aged 30 to 45 with glioma. Some clones in this sample may be carry-over from other donors' samples.

The gene calls are TRBV11-3 and TRBJ2-3; D is perhaps TRBD1 (5 bases). Germline CDR1 and CDR2: SGHNT and YENEEA. CDR3 length: 13 residues. V dropped 1 base and J dropped 4 bases, with 6 bases sitting between them. The DNA of the CDR3 is TGTGCCAGCAGCTTAGGGGGCGCAGATACGCAGTATTTT. Translation: CASSLGGADTQYF. Variable domain in full (rest from reference TRBV11-3 and TRBJ2-3): EAGVVQSPRYKIIEKKQPVAFWCNPISGHNTLYWYLQNLGQGPELLIRYENEEAVDDSQLPKDRFSAERLKGVDSTLKIQPAELGDSAVYLCASSLGGADTQYFGPGTRLTVL.

The J gene is TRBJ2-6, the V gene TRBV18; 7 bases agree with TRBD1. The germline V gene encodes CDR1 KGHSH and CDR2 LQKENI. This CDR3 is 15 amino acids long. V trimming: 4 bases; J trimming: 2 bases; junction bases outside the gene matches: 2. In DNA, the CDR3 is TGTGCCAGCTCACTAGACAGGGCTGGGGCCAACGTCCTGACTTTC. Translation gives CASSLDRAGANVLTF.

This clone has a single count. This chain joins TRBV9 and TRBJ2-1, with D perhaps being TRBD1 or TRBD2 (6 bases each). The CDR3 has 15 residues. The V gene lost 0 bases and the J gene lost 8 bases, with 15 bases spanning the gap. The V gene's germline CDR1 is SGDLS and CDR2 YYNGEE. The CDR3 spells CASSVAWMGGYEQFF. As DNA, the CDR3 is TGTGCCAGCAGCGTAGCTTGGATGGGGGGCTATGAGCAGTTCTTC.

The V call is TRBV15, the J call TRBJ1-2, with TRBD1 matching over 9 bases. In germline, CDR1 is LNHNV, CDR2 YYDKDF (reference sequence). The length of the CDR3 is 14 residues. The V and J ends lost 0 bases and 5 bases, in that order; junction bases with no gene match: 1. The CDR3 sequence is CATSREGTGYGYTF. In DNA form, the CDR3 reads TGTGCCACCAGCAGAGAGGGGACAGGGTATGGCTACACCTTC.

In the case of this clone: The sample has other DNA sequences that encode this CDR3 too. The V call is TRBV11-2, the J call TRBJ1-6, with 8 bases fitting TRBD1. Germline CDR1 SGHAT, CDR2 FQNNGV. This CDR3 is built from 18 residues. V was clipped by 1 base and J by 4 bases; unmatched bases: 9. CDR3 protein: CASSLVLRQGYYNSPLHF. The CDR3 DNA reads TGTGCCAGCAGCTTAGTGTTACGACAGGGGTATTATAATTCACCCCTCCACTTT.

The CDR3 spells CASSSTLQGSGNTIYF. DNA of the CDR3: TGCGCCAGCAGCTCAACTTTACAGGGTTCTGGAAACACCATATATTTT. The J gene is TRBJ1-3, the V gene TRBV5-1, with D possibly being TRBD1 (6 bases). The CDR3 loop spans 16 amino acids. Germline assignment: CDR1 SGHRS and CDR2 YFSETQ. Trimming stripped 3 bases from V and 1 base from J, with 14 bases between.

The genes are TRBV6-1 and TRBJ1-5; D unresolved. This CDR3 is 17 amino acids long. Trimming took off 1 base at V and 4 bases at J, with 17 bases between the two ends. The V gene's germline CDR1 is MNHNS and CDR2 SASEGT. In nucleotides, the CDR3 is TGTGCCAGCAGTGAAGTGGGTCGTGGAAGAAAAAATCAGCCCCAGCATTTT. This gives the protein CASSEVGRGRKNQPQHF.

In its sample, this clone was seen once. The V call is TRBV2, the J call TRBJ1-1; a weak D match, TRBD1 (6 bases). V lost 8 bases, J lost 5 bases, and 15 bases lay in between. The CDR3 is 13 amino acids. Germline V lookup: CDR1 SNHLY, CDR2 FYNNEI. The DNA for the CDR3 is TGTGCCAGCTTTGACAGGAGGGGTACTGAAGCTTTCTTT. Amino acids: CASFDRRGTEAFF. The complete variable domain, with remaining parts taken from reference TRBV2 and TRBJ1-1, reads EPEVTQTPSHQVTQMGQEVILRCVPISNHLYFYWYRQILGQKVEFLVSFYNNEISEKSEIFDDQFSVERPDGSNFTLKIRSTKLEDSAMYFCASFDRRGTEAFFGQGTRLTVV.

The chain recombines TRBV7-8 with TRBJ1-2, with 7 bases lining up with TRBD1. The CDR3 is 12 amino acids. J lost 7 bases, V lost 5 bases, and 4 bases had no gene match. Germline V CDR1 and CDR2: SGHVS, FQNEAQ. CDR3 loop: CASSPRTGGYTF. The CDR3 region has the DNA TGTGCCAGCAGCCCCAGGACAGGTGGCTACACCTTC.

The chain links TRBV9 to TRBJ1-5, with D unclear. Germline V gene data show CDR1 as SGDLS and CDR2 as YYNGEE. Trimming shortened V by 4 bases and J by 4 bases, and 12 bases separated the two germline ends. The CDR3 covers 14 residues. CDR3 sequence (DNA): TGTGCCAGCAGCTCGGACGGATTAAATCAGCCCCAGCATTTT. It is translated as CASSSDGLNQPQHF.

CDR3 sequence (DNA): TGTGCCAGTAGTATAGAGGCGGGGGAGGATACGCAGTATTTT. Protein: CASSIEAGEDTQYF. The chain joins TRBV19 to TRBJ2-3, with 7 bases aligning to TRBD2. The trim removed 0 bases at V and 6 bases at J, leaving 3 bases unmatched. This CDR3 contains 14 residues. Germline V gene lookup returns CDR1 LNHDA and CDR2 SQIVND (reference sequence).

The V call is TRBV7-8, the J call TRBJ2-5; 9 bases map to TRBD1. Germline V gene lookup returns CDR1 SGHVS and CDR2 FQNEAQ. There are 16 residues in the CDR3. J lost 5 bases, V lost 1 base, and 8 bases had no gene match. The CDR3 reads CASSLDRGRLGETQYF. CDR3 in DNA: TGTGCCAGCAGCTTAGACAGGGGGCGCTTAGGGGAGACCCAGTACTTC.

The count of this clone is one. A junction boundary mismatches the germline segment, possibly from a read error. The chain recombines TRBV5-1 with TRBJ2-7, with TRBD1 matching over 9 bases. The V gene's germline CDR1 is SGHRS and CDR2 YFSETQ. The CDR3 totals 12 residues. The CDR3 here is CASSLASGTGIF. CDR3 in DNA: TGCGCCAGCAGCTTGGCTTCCGGGACAGGGATTTTC.

The rearrangement links TRBV5-6 to TRBJ2-5, with 8 bases identical to TRBD2. CDR1 is SGHDT and CDR2 is YYEEEE in the germline V gene. CDR3 length: 14 residues. Trimming at V came to 4 bases and at J to 4 bases, leaving 6 bases not matched to a gene. The CDR3 sequence is CASSLGTRGETQYF. In nucleotides, the CDR3 is TGTGCCAGCAGCCTCGGGACTAGAGGAGAGACCCAGTACTTC.

The rearrangement links TRBV9 to TRBJ2-3; D is unresolved. V was clipped by 3 bases and J by 5 bases, with 16 bases between them. Germline loops: CDR1 SGDLS, CDR2 YYNGEE. CDR3 size: 15 residues. CDR3 nucleotide sequence: TGTGCCAGCAGCGCCCGAGATGACGTGGGAGATACGCAGTATTTT. It codes for CASSARDDVGDTQYF.

V and J are TRBV30 and TRBJ1-6; 9 nucleotides line up with TRBD1. Germline V lookup: CDR1 GTSNPN, CDR2 SVGIG (reference sequence). Unmatched junction bases numbered 2, after V lost 1 base and J lost 10 bases. The CDR3 length is 13 residues. The CDR3 nucleotides are TGTGCCTGGAGTGAGGACAGGGGATCACCCCTCCACTTT. Translating it yields CAWSEDRGSPLHF.

This chain joins TRBV18 and TRBJ1-1, with D hard to call. The CDR3 has 13 amino acids. CDR1 KGHSH and CDR2 LQKENI come from the germline V gene. The V end was cut by 2 bases, the J end by 1 base, with 5 bases between. This CDR3 reads CASSPTANTEAFF. The CDR3 DNA reads as TGTGCCAGCTCACCAACAGCGAACACTGAAGCTTTCTTT.